This TCR beta chain was profiled in a study of blood T cells in healthy people across ages. Study-level findings and limits: Among T cells, TCR beta diversity per million cells dropped roughly linearly as age rose.

Each donor was a healthy Caucasian individual from Russia, aged roughly 6 to 100. Each donor's blood draw was 7.5 to 10 milliliters of peripheral blood. Germline V lookup: CDR1 SEHNR, CDR2 FQNEAQ (reference sequence). Trimming cost V 3 bases and J 6 bases, with 18 bases left between them. The CDR3 sequence is 15 residues long. In the case of this clonotype: The target antigen is unknown.

Sample-barcoded 5' priming and a J-beta primer mix drove a second PCR of roughly 6 to 12 cycles. Paired-end reads containing CDR3 totaled no fewer than 3 million for each sample. In TCRdb, the 5' RACE reads were re-called with MiXCR into one record per CDR3 protein. The repertoire consists of about a million distinct CDR3 sequences, with 51% occurring once and the leading ten covering about 20%. What was sequenced was blood. The V gene is TRBV7-9, the J gene TRBJ2-7; perhaps TRBD1 as D (6 bases). This sequence originates from an older woman in good health. CDR3 nucleotide sequence: TGTGCCAGCAGCTTGGGTTCACAGGGCTTCTTCGAGCAGTACTTC. Translation: CASSLGSQGFFEQYF.